This TCR beta chain was identified during a study of a mutant IDH1 vaccine in newly diagnosed glioma. The assay was immunoSEQ multiplex PCR, and TCRdb's table has in-frame clones only and misses some. Among 40,000 to 55,000 clones listed, 78% were seen once. Time point defined: week 5, during vaccination. The investigators gave 300 ug of mutant IDH1 20-mer peptide in each vaccine dose, together with topical imiquimod. The CDR3 spans 14 residues. The germline gives CDR1 SGDLS, CDR2 YYNGEE. The V and J ends lost 4 bases and 0 bases respectively, with 10 bases between them. About this clone: Antigen: not known.

This sequence originates from a man between 45 and 60 years old with glioma. Here the sequenced sample was PBMCs, taken from a glioma patient whose treatment included an IDH1 peptide vaccine. The genes are TRBV9 and TRBJ1-1; no reliable D call. The CDR3, as DNA: TGTGCCAGCAGCTTACAGAGGATGAACACTGAAGCTTTCTTT. Its translation: CASSLQRMNTEAFF. Together with reference TRBV9 and TRBJ1-1, the CDR3 gives the full variable domain: DSGVTQTPKHLITATGQRVTLRCSPRSGDLSVYWYQQSLDQGLQFLIQYYNGEERAKGNILERFSAQQFPDLHSELNLSSLELGDSALYFCASSLQRMNTEAFFGQGTRLTVV.